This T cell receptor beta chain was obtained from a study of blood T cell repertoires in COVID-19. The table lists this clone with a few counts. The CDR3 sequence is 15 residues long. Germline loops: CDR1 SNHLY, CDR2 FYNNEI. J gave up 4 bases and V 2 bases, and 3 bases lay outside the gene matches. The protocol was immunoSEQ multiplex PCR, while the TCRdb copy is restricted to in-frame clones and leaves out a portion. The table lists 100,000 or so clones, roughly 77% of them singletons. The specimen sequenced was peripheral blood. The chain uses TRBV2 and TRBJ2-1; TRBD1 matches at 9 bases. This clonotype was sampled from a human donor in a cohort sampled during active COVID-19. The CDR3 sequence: CASSELGQGYNEQFF. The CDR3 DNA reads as TGTGCCAGCAGTGAACTGGGACAGGGTTACAATGAGCAGTTCTTC.